A selection of T cell receptor beta chains follows, all from one sample in a study of OX40 agonist ivuxolimab in advanced cancers. Assay used: immunoSEQ multiplex PCR; TCRdb lists only in-frame clones, some missing. There are about 42,000 clones in the sample; around four fifths occur only once, and approximately 2.4% lies in the top ten. This sample comprised CD4+ or CD8+ T cells sorted from blood, obtained in a trial of the OX40 agonist ivuxolimab. The source of these receptors is an adult with an advanced solid tumor such as melanoma, head and neck, liver or kidney cancer. Both conserved end residues are part of each CDR3. The order of the fields is V gene, D gene, J gene, CDR3 protein. The D gene is left open where the match is weak.

V: TRBV7-8
D: TRBD1
J: TRBJ1-4
CDR3: CASSLYYRGTNEKLFF

V: TRBV7-3
D: -
J: TRBJ1-1
CDR3: CASSLTITDTEAFF

V: TRBV6-5
D: -
J: TRBJ1-2
CDR3: CASSPDMAYGYTF

V: TRBV6-1
D: -
J: TRBJ1-4
CDR3: CASSEGGEKLFF

V: TRBV29-1
D: TRBD2
J: TRBJ2-3
CDR3: CSAGLVSDTQYF

V: TRBV9
D: TRBD1
J: TRBJ1-2
CDR3: CASSDPGQGFNYGYTF

V: TRBV5-6
D: TRBD2
J: TRBJ2-3
CDR3: CASSRILAGATDTQYF

V: TRBV4-2
D: TRBD2
J: TRBJ2-1
CDR3: CASSQPPGLAASNEQFF

V: TRBV30
D: -
J: TRBJ1-4
CDR3: CAWSVRTNEKLFF

V: TRBV6-6
D: TRBD2
J: TRBJ2-7
CDR3: CASRTSGSYEQYF

V: TRBV19
D: -
J: TRBJ1-1
CDR3: CASRAGAYTEAFF

V: TRBV7-9
D: -
J: TRBJ1-5
CDR3: CASRQDGEQPQHF

V: TRBV5-3
D: -
J: TRBJ1-2
CDR3: CASSPPGGRDYGYTF

V: TRBV4-1
D: -
J: TRBJ1-3
CDR3: CASSQVYGTSGNTIYF

V: TRBV6-1
D: -
J: TRBJ1-2
CDR3: CASSESGNYGYTF

V: TRBV7-9
D: -
J: TRBJ2-7
CDR3: CASSLALGRSYEQYF

V: TRBV15
D: -
J: TRBJ1-2
CDR3: CATSRGGRHSNYGYTF

V: TRBV4-3
D: -
J: TRBJ2-7
CDR3: CASSQRADFYEQYF

V: TRBV7-9
D: -
J: TRBJ2-1
CDR3: CASEGYNEQFF

V: TRBV10-3
D: -
J: TRBJ2-5
CDR3: CAISELTSPEETQYF

V: TRBV6-1
D: -
J: TRBJ1-4
CDR3: CASSELTLTNEKLFF

V: TRBV5-4
D: -
J: TRBJ2-5
CDR3: CASSLYPRQETQYF

V: TRBV6-6
D: TRBD2
J: TRBJ2-3
CDR3: CASSKLADGADTQYF

V: TRBV19
D: -
J: TRBJ2-2
CDR3: CASSFGPTPNTGELFF

V: TRBV11-2
D: -
J: TRBJ2-1
CDR3: CASSLGRNNEQFF

V: TRBV4-2
D: TRBD1
J: TRBJ1-2
CDR3: CASKRDRVANYGYTF

V: TRBV25-1
D: -
J: TRBJ2-7
CDR3: CASSGSTGFFNYEQYF

V: TRBV5-4
D: TRBD2
J: TRBJ2-1
CDR3: CASTLGGSPSYNEQFF

V: TRBV5-4
D: -
J: TRBJ1-4
CDR3: CASSIREGTTNEKLFF

V: TRBV25-1
D: -
J: TRBJ2-1
CDR3: CASSEISGVSEQFF

V: TRBV29-1
D: TRBD1
J: TRBJ2-1
CDR3: CSVERDRDNEQFF

V: TRBV18
D: -
J: TRBJ1-1
CDR3: CASSPLSHGIKEVTEAFF

V: TRBV7-3
D: TRBD2
J: TRBJ2-3
CDR3: CASSPPGLAHNTQYF

V: TRBV6-5
D: TRBD2
J: TRBJ2-7
CDR3: CASSRAPGGPNEQYF

V: TRBV7-9
D: TRBD2
J: TRBJ2-3
CDR3: CASSLAPGGLGTDTQYF

V: TRBV7-8
D: -
J: TRBJ2-7
CDR3: CASGLGSNTNEQYF

V: TRBV11-2
D: TRBD2
J: TRBJ2-5
CDR3: CASSLGPSGPEETQYF

V: TRBV7-8
D: -
J: TRBJ2-1
CDR3: CASSFSSSSYNEQFF

V: TRBV9
D: TRBD1
J: TRBJ1-1
CDR3: CASSEGGTADEAFF

V: TRBV5-8
D: -
J: TRBJ1-1
CDR3: CASSLTGWNTEAFF

V: TRBV7-9
D: TRBD1
J: TRBJ1-1
CDR3: CASSLTPGTGYTEAFF

V: TRBV7-9
D: TRBD1
J: TRBJ1-6
CDR3: CASSPGGTGNSPLHF

V: TRBV6-5
D: -
J: TRBJ2-2
CDR3: CASSYSEGAITGELFF

V: TRBV7-9
D: -
J: TRBJ1-2
CDR3: CASSLDQGGYGYTF

V: TRBV6-1
D: -
J: TRBJ2-7
CDR3: CASRTGFSPDEQYF

V: TRBV5-4
D: TRBD2
J: -
CDR3: CASSEASSGRFYEQYF

V: TRBV5-1
D: TRBD1
J: TRBJ2-1
CDR3: CASSAGQGDNEQFF

V: TRBV5-4
D: TRBD2
J: TRBJ2-1
CDR3: CASSLELANNEQFF

V: TRBV5-6
D: TRBD2
J: TRBJ2-5
CDR3: CASSFVTGGAQYF

V: TRBV2
D: -
J: TRBJ2-5
CDR3: CASSVRETQYF

V: TRBV6-5
D: TRBD2
J: TRBJ2-7
CDR3: CASSPGRETVYEQYF

V: TRBV19
D: TRBD1
J: TRBJ2-5
CDR3: CASRDRGYQETQYF

V: TRBV19
D: -
J: TRBJ2-5
CDR3: CAGPPRETQYF